Listed below are T cell receptor beta chains from one sample, sequenced in a study of T cell responses to AZD1222 COVID-19 vaccine. Repertoires were generated with immunoSEQ multiplex PCR, while TCRdb's copy carries only in-frame clones and drops some. The sample holds about 81,000 clones, around 93% seen once. This specimen consisted of peripheral blood, obtained 28 days after the second AZD1222 dose. Receptors were obtained from an adult who received the AZD1222 COVID-19 vaccine. CDR3s leave out the opening cysteine and the closing phenylalanine or tryptophan. Fields, in order: V gene, D gene, J gene, CDR3 protein. A D gene is named only where the DNA matches it firmly.

>TRBV20-1|-|TRBJ2-1
KGYNEQF
>TRBV18|-|TRBJ2-2
ASSRGQVPNTGELF
>TRBV6-5|-|TRBJ1-2
ASSYSTVYGYT
>TRBV4-2|TRBD2|TRBJ2-7
ASSQGGLAGDYEQY
>TRBV19|-|TRBJ1-3
ASSSSAATSGNTIY
>TRBV18|-|TRBJ2-6
ASSSVAGGAGANVLT
>TRBV25-1|-|TRBJ1-3
ASSASDRSGNTIY
>TRBV20-1|-|TRBJ2-4
SVGTSIQY
>TRBV7-9|-|TRBJ1-1
ASRRWGAENTEAF
>TRBV30|-|TRBJ1-2
ACARQANSYT
>TRBV28|-|TRBJ2-1
ASSVPPRGEQF
>TRBV28|TRBD2|TRBJ2-1
AIQPGGERNNEQF
>TRBV19|-|TRBJ2-5
ASSGAGGETQY
>TRBV6-5|-|TRBJ1-1
ASSPRQIMNTEAF
>TRBV7-9|TRBD1|TRBJ1-1
ASTGRDRGAF
>TRBV28|TRBD1|TRBJ2-7
ASRYRDRYEQY
>TRBV4-3|-|TRBJ2-1
VGGSQGLKF
>TRBV7-9|-|TRBJ2-5
ASSRGRVEETQY
>TRBV2|-|TRBJ1-4
ASRQQVQNEKLF
>TRBV29-1|-|TRBJ2-1
SVVIPPHDEQF
>TRBV30|-|TRBJ1-5
AWSRTRDQPQH
>TRBV18|TRBD2|TRBJ2-7
ASSPDAQREFYEQY
>TRBV28|TRBD1|TRBJ2-3
ASSPGGSGTDTQY
>TRBV7-7|-|TRBJ1-4
ASSKNSGTNEKLF
>TRBV7-9|-|TRBJ2-1
ASSFRIGGRGEQF
>TRBV12-5|TRBD2|TRBJ2-2
ASGLVFPGTEASGRRTGELF
>TRBV12-3/TRBV12-4|TRBD1|TRBJ2-3
ASSPAGGTQY
>TRBV2|-|TRBJ1-1
ASSEQGNTEAF
>TRBV12-3/TRBV12-4|-|TRBJ2-2
ASSLELTGELF
>TRBV29-1|-|TRBJ2-1
SVEQRINNEQF
>TRBV30|TRBD1|TRBJ1-2
AWSVQGEPYGYT
>TRBV19|-|TRBJ2-1
ASKAHTSNEQF
>TRBV4-3|-|TRBJ1-2
ASSQDLGGYT
>TRBV6-6|TRBD1|TRBJ1-1
ASSPGQVSFTEAF
>TRBV29-1|-|TRBJ2-1
SSRQAGEQF
>TRBV5-6|TRBD2|TRBJ2-1
ASSLRTSGTPSYNEQF
>TRBV18|-|TRBJ2-1
ASSLSTGSRYNEQF
>TRBV2|TRBD1|TRBJ1-2
ASSIDRGSYGYT
>TRBV10-3|TRBD1|TRBJ2-3
AISESTGVTDTQY
>TRBV5-1|-|TRBJ2-1
ASSSDSYNEQF
>TRBV5-4|-|TRBJ2-3
ASSLELGSTDTQY
>TRBV12-5|-|TRBJ1-5
ASGFKGRTDQPQH
>TRBV15|-|TRBJ1-6
ATSRDESGPRGPLH
>TRBV7-2|-|TRBJ1-5
ASSPWGGDNQPQH
>TRBV9|TRBD2|TRBJ2-3
ASSVAGGEVADTQY